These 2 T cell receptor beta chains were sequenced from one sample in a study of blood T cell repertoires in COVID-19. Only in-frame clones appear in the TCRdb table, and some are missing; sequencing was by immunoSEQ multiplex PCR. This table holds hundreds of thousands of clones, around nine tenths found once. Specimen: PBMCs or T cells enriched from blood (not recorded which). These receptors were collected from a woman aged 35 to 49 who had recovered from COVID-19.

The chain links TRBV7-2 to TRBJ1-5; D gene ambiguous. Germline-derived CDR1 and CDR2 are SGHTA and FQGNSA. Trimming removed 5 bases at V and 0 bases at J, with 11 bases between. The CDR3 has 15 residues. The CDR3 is CASSQTPDSNQPQHF. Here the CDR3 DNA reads TGTGCCAGCAGCCAAACCCCAGATAGCAATCAGCCCCAGCATTTT.

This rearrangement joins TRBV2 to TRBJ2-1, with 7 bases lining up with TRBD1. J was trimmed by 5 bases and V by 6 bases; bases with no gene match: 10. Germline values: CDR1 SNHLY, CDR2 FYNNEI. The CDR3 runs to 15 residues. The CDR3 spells CASSETGLFNNEQFF. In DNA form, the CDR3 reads TGTGCCAGCAGCGAGACAGGGCTTTTTAACAATGAGCAGTTCTTC.